This T cell receptor (beta chain) comes out of a study of shared clonotypes between healthy human individuals. Study context: Each donor's CD8 memory used one plate, CD8 naive two, each CD4 subset three.

Trimming took 0 bases from V and 10 from J, leaving 8 bases between them. This CDR3 contains 13 residues. Germline V CDR1 and CDR2: SGHRS, YFSETQ. A split of CD4+ cells into CD45RA+ naive and CD45RA-negative memory subsets was performed. This clone appeared a few times. The antigen is undetermined. Profiling relied on immunoSEQ multiplex PCR, and the TCRdb table lists in-frame clones only, not all of them. This sample has roughly 2.5 million clones, with around 90% found just once. Study-level findings and limits: Memory subsets generally showed smaller estimated richness than naive subsets did.

Sequenced input: naive CD4+ T cells sorted from blood. Subset denoted: CD45RA+ positively selected. This sequence joins TRBV5-1 and TRBJ1-6; D is uncertain. The origin of this receptor is a man aged 18 to 29 in good health. The CDR3: CASSLAIDSPLHF. The CDR3, as DNA: TGCGCCAGCAGCTTGGCGATAGACTCACCCCTCCACTTT.